This entry features one T cell receptor beta chain sequence. Its antigen remains unknown. This record comes from a study of T-cell memory formation after mild COVID-19. In the study overall: Each donor largely had its own TCR clusters. Study conclusions and caveats: Second-wave clones with a day 37 peak had unconfirmed SARS-CoV-2 specificity.

TCRdb reprocessed the 5' RACE reads via MiXCR and lists one record per CDR3 protein. The sample shows approximately 500,000 distinct CDR3 sequences, 20% to 25% of them seen only once. This CDR3 has 12 residues. The V end was cut by 10 bases, the J end by 6 bases, with 14 bases between. The origin of this receptor is an adult woman who had mild COVID-19 (a few samples of this study predate the infection). Cell type and time point are not known. The chain uses TRBV12-3 or TRBV12-4 and TRBJ2-3; D tentatively fits TRBD1 or TRBD2 (5 bases each). The specimen sequenced was PBMCs or a T cell subset sorted from them (not recorded which). This CDR3 is CATRGVRDTQYF. DNA for the CDR3: TGTGCCACCCGAGGGGTTCGCGATACGCAGTATTTT.